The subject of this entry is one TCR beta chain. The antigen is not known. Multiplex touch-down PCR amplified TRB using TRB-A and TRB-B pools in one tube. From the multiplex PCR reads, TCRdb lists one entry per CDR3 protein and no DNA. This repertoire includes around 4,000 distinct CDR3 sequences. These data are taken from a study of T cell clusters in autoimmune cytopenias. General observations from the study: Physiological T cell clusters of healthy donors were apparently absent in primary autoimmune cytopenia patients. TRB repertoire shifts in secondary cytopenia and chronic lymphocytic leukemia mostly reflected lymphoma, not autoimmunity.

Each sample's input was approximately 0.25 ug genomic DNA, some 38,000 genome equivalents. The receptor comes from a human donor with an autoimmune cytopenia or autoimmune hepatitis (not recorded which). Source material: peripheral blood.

CDR3 loop: CAWSQGSNTIYF. This rearrangement joins TRBV30 to TRBJ1-3; the D call from TCRdb, TRBD1, cannot be confirmed without DNA. CDR3 length: 12 residues. CDR1 is GTSNPN, CDR2 SVGIG, per germline (reference sequence).